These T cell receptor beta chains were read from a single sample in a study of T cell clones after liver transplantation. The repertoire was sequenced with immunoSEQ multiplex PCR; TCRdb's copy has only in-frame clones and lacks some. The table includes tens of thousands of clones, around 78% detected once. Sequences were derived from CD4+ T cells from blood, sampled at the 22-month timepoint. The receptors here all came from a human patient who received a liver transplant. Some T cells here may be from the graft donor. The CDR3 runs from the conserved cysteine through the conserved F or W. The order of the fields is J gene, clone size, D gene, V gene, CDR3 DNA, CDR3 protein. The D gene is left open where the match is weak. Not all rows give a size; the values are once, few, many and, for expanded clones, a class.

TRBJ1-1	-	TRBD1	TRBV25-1	TGTGCCAGCAGTGAACGGTTTGAGACAGGGGTTTTAAGCACTGAAGCTTTCTTT	CASSERFETGVLSTEAFF
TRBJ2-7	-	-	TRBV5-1	TGCGCCAGCAGACGTGATAGTTCGGCTAGCTACGAGCAGTACTTC	CASRRDSSASYEQYF
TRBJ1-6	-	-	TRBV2	TGTGCCAGCAGTGGTCCACAATCACCCCTCCACTTT	CASSGPQSPLHF
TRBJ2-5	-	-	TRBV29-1	TGCAGCGGGGGACTGCAAGAGACCCAGTACTTC	CSGGLQETQYF
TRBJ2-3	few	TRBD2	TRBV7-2	TGTGCCAGCAGCCCGACTAGCGGGAGTGATACGCAGTATTTT	CASSPTSGSDTQYF
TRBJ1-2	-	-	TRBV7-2	TGTGCCAGCAGCTCAGGACAGATCTATGGCTACACCTTC	CASSSGQIYGYTF
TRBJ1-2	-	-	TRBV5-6	TGTGCCAGCAGCGAAAGACGAGCGCTTTATGGCTACACCTTC	CASSERRALYGYTF
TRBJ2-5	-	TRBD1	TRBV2	TGTGCCAGCAGAGGAAACAGGGGGCCGGAGGAGACCCAGTACTTC	CASRGNRGPEETQYF
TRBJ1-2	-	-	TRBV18	TGTGCCAGCTCACCAGCCGACAGTAATGGCTACACCTTC	CASSPADSNGYTF
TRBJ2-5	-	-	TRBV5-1	TGCGCCAGCAGCTTGGAAGAGACCCAGTACTTC	CASSLEETQYF
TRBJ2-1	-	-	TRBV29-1	TGCAGCGGCGGAGCTAGAGCGGTCAATGAGCAGTTCTTC	CSGGARAVNEQFF
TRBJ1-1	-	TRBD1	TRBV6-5	TGTGCCACCCTCGCCCCCGGGACAGCGAACACTGAAGCTTTCTTT	CATLAPGTANTEAFF
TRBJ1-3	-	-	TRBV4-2	TGTGCCAGCAGCCTATCCTTTACGAACTCTGGAAACACCATATATTTT	CASSLSFTNSGNTIYF
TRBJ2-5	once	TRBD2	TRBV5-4	TGTGCCAGCAGGCCGCCAGGGGCGGGGGGTTACCAAGAGACCCAGTACTTC	CASRPPGAGGYQETQYF
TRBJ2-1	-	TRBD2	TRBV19	TGTGCCAGTAGTGGCCGGGGGGGACGGTTAAGCTCCTACAATGAGCAGTTCTTC	CASSGRGGRLSSYNEQFF
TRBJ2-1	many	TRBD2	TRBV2	TGTGCCAGCAGCGGGGGGAGCGAGCAGTTCTTC	CASSGGSEQFF
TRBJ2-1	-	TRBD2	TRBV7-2	TGTGCCAGCAGCTTGCAATCCATAGGACTAGCGGGAAGACTGGGGCAGTTCTTC	CASSLQSIGLAGRLGQFF
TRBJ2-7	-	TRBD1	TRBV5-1	TGTGCCAGCAGACCGAGGCGAACAGGGGGCTACGAGCAGTACTTC	CASRPRRTGGYEQYF
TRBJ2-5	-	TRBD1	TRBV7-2	TGTGCCAGCAGCTTAGCCGTGCAGGGGGTTACCGAGACCCAGTACTTC	CASSLAVQGVTETQYF
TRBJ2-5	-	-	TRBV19	TGTGCCAGTAGTATAGGCGGAGAGACCCAGTACTTC	CASSIGGETQYF
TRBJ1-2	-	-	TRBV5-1	TGCGCCAGCAGCTCCCAGGACGCTGGAGGGAACTATGGCTACACCTTC	CASSSQDAGGNYGYTF
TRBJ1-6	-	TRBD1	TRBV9	TGTGCCAGCAGCGTAGGGACAGGGGGTTACTCACCCCTCCACTTT	CASSVGTGGYSPLHF
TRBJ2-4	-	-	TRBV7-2	TGTGCCAGCAGCTACCTACCAAAAGACACGGCCCAGTACTTC	CASSYLPKDTAQYF
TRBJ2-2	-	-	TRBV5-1	TGCGCCAGCAAAGAGGGCGTGGGCACCGGGGAGCTGTTTTTT	CASKEGVGTGELFF
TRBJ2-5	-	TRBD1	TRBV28	TGTGCCAGCAGTTTGGCCGGACAGGGAAAGACCCAGTACTTC	CASSLAGQGKTQYF
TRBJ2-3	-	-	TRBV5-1	TGCGCCAGCAGCTTCGGGGATTTCACAGATACGCAGTATTTT	CASSFGDFTDTQYF
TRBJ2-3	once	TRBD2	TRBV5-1	TGCGCCAGCAGCTTGGGTAGGACTAGCGGTACGCAGTATTTT	CASSLGRTSGTQYF
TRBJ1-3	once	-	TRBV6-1	TGTGCCAGCAGTGAAACCCGATTTAGCTCTGGAAACACCATATATTTT	CASSETRFSSGNTIYF
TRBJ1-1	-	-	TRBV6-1	TGTGCCAGCAGTGAATCGGGGGCCCCTGAAGCTTTCTTT	CASSESGAPEAFF
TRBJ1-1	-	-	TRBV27	TGTGCCAGCAGTTCCCCATCGGACACAAACACTGAAGCTTTCTTT	CASSSPSDTNTEAFF
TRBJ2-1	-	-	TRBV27	TGTGCCAGCAGTTTACTGGCGTCCGATGAGCAGTTCTTC	CASSLLASDEQFF
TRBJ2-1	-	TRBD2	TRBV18	TGTGCCAGCTCACCACCCAGCGGGAGGAACAATGAGCAGTTCTTC	CASSPPSGRNNEQFF
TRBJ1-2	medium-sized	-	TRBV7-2	TGTGCCAGCAGCGTACAGGCGGGTGGCTACACCTTC	CASSVQAGGYTF